This T cell receptor (beta chain) was sequenced during a study of control samples from healthy donors and cancer patients. The length of the CDR3 is 16 residues. Deletions cut 2 bases from V and 0 bases from J, with 11 bases between. Germline CDR1 is MNHEY and CDR2 is SVGAGI. The table came from immunoSEQ multiplex PCR; TCRdb's copy has only in-frame clones and leaves some out. The sample yields roughly 120,000 clones, roughly 90% seen once. The receptor was isolated from a woman between 18 and 29 years old in good health. The genes are TRBV6-5 and TRBJ1-3; D is possibly TRBD1 (5 bases). The sample was blood. In nucleotides, the CDR3 is TGTGCCAGCAGTTACGTCGGGGGACTCTCTGGAAACACCATATATTTT. Amino acid sequence: CASSYVGGLSGNTIYF.